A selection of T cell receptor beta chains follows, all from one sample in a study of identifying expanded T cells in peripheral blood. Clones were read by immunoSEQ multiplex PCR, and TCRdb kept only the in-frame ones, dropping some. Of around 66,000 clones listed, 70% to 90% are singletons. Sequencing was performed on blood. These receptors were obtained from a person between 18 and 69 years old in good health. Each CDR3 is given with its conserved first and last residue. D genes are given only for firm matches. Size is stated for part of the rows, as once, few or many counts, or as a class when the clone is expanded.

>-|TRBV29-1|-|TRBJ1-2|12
CSAGRANYGYTF
TGCAGCGCTGGGAGGGCTAACTATGGCTACACCTTC
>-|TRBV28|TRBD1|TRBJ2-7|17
CASISDFRTGGRYEQYF
TGTGCCAGCATTTCAGACTTCAGGACAGGGGGGCGATACGAGCAGTACTTC
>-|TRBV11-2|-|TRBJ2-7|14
CASSFHGPAYEQYF
TGTGCCAGCAGCTTTCACGGGCCAGCCTACGAGCAGTACTTC
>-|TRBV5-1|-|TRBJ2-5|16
CASSLMGGNPGETQYF
TGCGCCAGCAGCCTGATGGGCGGTAACCCGGGGGAGACCCAGTACTTC
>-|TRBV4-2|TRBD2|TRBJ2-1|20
CASSQQTSGWAGGQYNEQFF
TGTGCCAGCAGCCAACAAACTTCTGGGTGGGCGGGAGGACAATACAATGAGCAGTTCTTC
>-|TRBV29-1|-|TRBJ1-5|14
CSVVGQDPNQPQHF
TGCAGCGTTGTCGGTCAGGATCCCAATCAGCCCCAGCATTTT
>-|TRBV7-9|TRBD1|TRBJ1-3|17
CASSLGGQGRFGNTIYF
TGTGCCAGCAGCTTAGGGGGACAGGGACGGTTTGGAAACACCATATATTTT
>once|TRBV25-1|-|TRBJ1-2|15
CASSEAGGGFYGYTF
TGTGCCAGCAGTGAAGCGGGTGGAGGATTCTATGGCTACACCTTC
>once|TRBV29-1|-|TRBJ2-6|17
CSVEAWRARAGANVLTF
TGCAGCGTTGAAGCTTGGAGGGCGAGGGCTGGGGCCAACGTCCTGACTTTC
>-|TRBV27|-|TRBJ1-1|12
CASYRVGTEAFF
TGTGCCAGTTACAGGGTGGGTACTGAAGCTTTCTTT
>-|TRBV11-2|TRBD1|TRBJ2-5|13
CASTTRGSETQYF
TGTGCCAGCACTACCAGGGGGTCGGAGACCCAGTACTTC
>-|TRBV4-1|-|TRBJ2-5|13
CASSQDPSETQYF
TGCGCCAGCAGCCAAGACCCTTCAGAGACCCAGTACTTC
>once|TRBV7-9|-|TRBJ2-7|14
CASSFADRPYEQYF
TGTGCCAGCAGCTTTGCCGACAGACCCTACGAGCAGTACTTC
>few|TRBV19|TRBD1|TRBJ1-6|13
CASSRGFLSPLHF
TGTGCCAGTAGCAGGGGGTTCCTATCACCCCTCCACTTT
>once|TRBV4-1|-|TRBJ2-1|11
CASSLDGEQFF
TGCGCCAGCAGCCTCGACGGTGAGCAGTTCTTC
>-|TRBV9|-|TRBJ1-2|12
CASRGLDYGYTF
TGTGCCAGCCGGGGGCTAGACTATGGCTACACCTTC
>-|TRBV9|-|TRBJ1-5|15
CASRRAASRNQPQHF
TGTGCCAGCCGGAGGGCGGCTTCCCGCAATCAGCCCCAGCATTTT
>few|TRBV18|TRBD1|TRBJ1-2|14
CASSFQDRVDGYTF
TGTGCCAGCTCTTTCCAGGACAGGGTTGATGGCTACACCTTC
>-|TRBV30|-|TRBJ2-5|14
CAWRESGFQETQYF
TGTGCCTGGAGGGAATCCGGGTTCCAAGAGACCCAGTACTTC
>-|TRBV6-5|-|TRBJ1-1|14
CASSYVVGNTEAFF
TGTGCCAGCAGTTACGTCGTGGGGAACACTGAAGCTTTCTTT
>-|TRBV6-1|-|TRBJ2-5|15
CASSEFGTDQETQYF
TGTGCCAGCAGTGAATTCGGGACGGACCAAGAGACCCAGTACTTC
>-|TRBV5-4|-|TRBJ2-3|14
CASSQISSTDTQYF
TGTGCCAGCAGCCAGATTTCTAGCACAGATACGCAGTATTTT
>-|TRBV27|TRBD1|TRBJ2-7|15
CASSYGQGAPYEQYF
TGTGCCAGCAGTTACGGACAGGGGGCGCCCTACGAGCAGTACTTC
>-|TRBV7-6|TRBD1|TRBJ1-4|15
CASSPGTGPLGELFF
TGTGCCAGCAGCCCGGGGACAGGCCCCCTTGGGGAACTGTTTTTT
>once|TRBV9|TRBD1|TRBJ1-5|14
CASSAGTGYQPQHF
TGTGCCAGCAGCGCCGGGACAGGGTATCAGCCCCAGCATTTT
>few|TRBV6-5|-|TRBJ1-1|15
CASSFPGVSPPEAFF
TGTGCCAGCAGTTTTCCCGGGGTATCCCCTCCTGAAGCTTTCTTT
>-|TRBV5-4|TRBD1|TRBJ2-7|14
CASSVRQGDYEQYF
TGTGCCAGCAGCGTCCGACAGGGGGACTACGAGCAGTACTTC
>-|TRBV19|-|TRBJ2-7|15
CASSRNRADSYEQYF
TGTGCCAGTAGTAGGAACAGGGCCGATTCCTACGAGCAGTACTTC
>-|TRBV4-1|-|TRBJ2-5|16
CASSQDIERYQETQYF
TGCGCCAGCAGCCAGGATATAGAGCGTTACCAAGAGACCCAGTACTTC
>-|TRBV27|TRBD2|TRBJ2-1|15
CASTKPSGAHNEQFF
TGTGCCAGCACTAAGCCTAGCGGGGCCCACAATGAGCAGTTCTTC
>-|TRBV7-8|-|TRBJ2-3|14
CASSAGTYTDTQYF
TGTGCCAGCAGCGCCGGGACTTACACAGATACGCAGTATTTT
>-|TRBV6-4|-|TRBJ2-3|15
CASSDSGLAADTQYF
TGTGCCAGCAGTGACTCAGGCCTTGCCGCAGATACGCAGTATTTT
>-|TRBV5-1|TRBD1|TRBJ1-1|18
CAMRGPRQGFQENTEAFF
TGCGCCATGAGGGGGCCCCGACAGGGCTTTCAAGAGAACACTGAAGCTTTCTTT
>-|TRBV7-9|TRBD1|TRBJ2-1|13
CASSMGQGGEQFF
TGTGCCAGCAGCATGGGACAGGGTGGTGAGCAGTTCTTC